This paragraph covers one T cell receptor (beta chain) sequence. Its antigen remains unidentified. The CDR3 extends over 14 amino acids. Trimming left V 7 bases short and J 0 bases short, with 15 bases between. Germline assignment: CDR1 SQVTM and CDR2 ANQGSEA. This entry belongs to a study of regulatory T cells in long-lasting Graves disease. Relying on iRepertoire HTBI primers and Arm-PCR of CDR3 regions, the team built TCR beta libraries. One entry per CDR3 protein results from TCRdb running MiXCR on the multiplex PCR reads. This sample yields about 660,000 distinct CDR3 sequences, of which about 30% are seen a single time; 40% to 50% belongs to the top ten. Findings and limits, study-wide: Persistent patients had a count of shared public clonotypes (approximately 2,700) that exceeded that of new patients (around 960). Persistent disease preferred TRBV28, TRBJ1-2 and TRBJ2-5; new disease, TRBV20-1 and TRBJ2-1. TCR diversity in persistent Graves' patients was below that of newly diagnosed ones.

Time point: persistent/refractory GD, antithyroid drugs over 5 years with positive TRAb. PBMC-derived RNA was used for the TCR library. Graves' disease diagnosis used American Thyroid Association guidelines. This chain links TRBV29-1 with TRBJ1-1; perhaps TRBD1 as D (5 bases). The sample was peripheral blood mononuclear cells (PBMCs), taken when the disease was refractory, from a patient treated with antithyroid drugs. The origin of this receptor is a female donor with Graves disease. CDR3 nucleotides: TGCAGCGCCCGCGGGACCGCGATGAACACTGAAGCTTTCTTT. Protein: CSARGTAMNTEAFF.